The 16 T cell receptor beta chains reported below all come from one sample, sequenced in a study of vaccination and CD4 T cells after COVID-19. The study sequenced cultured CD4+ T cell DNA using the Oncomine TCR Beta short-read assay. TCRdb called the PCR reads again in MiXCR, with one record for every CDR3 protein. The sample includes under 25,000 distinct CDR3 sequences, about 27% seen only once; the top ten take 11%. Specified treatment: roughly 10-day PBMC culture with coronavirus spike peptide pools or control peptides (ViraFEST assay). These receptors have no known antigen. The sample was cultured CD4+ T cells from blood. These receptors all stem from a human donor with COVID-19.

This chain joins TRBV28 and TRBJ2-3, with 12 bases aligning to TRBD1. The CDR3 has 15 residues. The germline gives CDR1 MDHEN, CDR2 SYDVKM. Germline trimming cut 8 bases from V and 1 base from J; bases unmatched to any gene: 4. In nucleotides, the CDR3 is TGTGCCAGCTGGGACAGGGGGCTTGGCACAGATACGCAGTATTTT. Protein product: CASWDRGLGTDTQYF.

This sequence joins TRBV6-5 and TRBJ2-1, with TRBD2 matching over 10 bases. V gave up 0 bases and J gave up 8 bases; unmatched junction bases: 13. This CDR3 has 18 residues. The V gene's germline CDR1 is MNHEY and CDR2 SVGAGI. CDR3 protein: CASSYSGVGAGGYDEQFF. CDR3 nucleotides: TGTGCCAGCAGTTACTCCGGCGTGGGAGCGGGGGGGTACGATGAGCAGTTCTTC.

This chain joins TRBV24-1 and TRBJ2-7; 7 bases are a match to TRBD1. Trimming at V came to 4 bases and at J to 5 bases, leaving 4 bases not matched to a gene. CDR3 length: 13 amino acids. Germline CDR1 KGHDR, CDR2 SFDVKD. The CDR3: CATSDLTGNEQYF. The CDR3 DNA reads TGTGCCACCAGTGACCTGACAGGGAACGAGCAGTACTTC.

The chain is built from TRBV6-1 and TRBJ2-3; D not resolved. CDR3 length equals 13 residues. Germline V gene lookup returns CDR1 MNHNS and CDR2 SASEGT. Trimming took 6 bases from V and 1 from J, leaving 8 bases between them. Written as DNA, the CDR3 is TGTGCCAGCAGAAAACCGGGCACAGATACGCAGTATTTT. The encoded protein is CASRKPGTDTQYF.

In its sample, this clonotype was seen a few times. This rearrangement joins TRBV2 to TRBJ1-6; 9 nucleotides match TRBD1. Germline trimming cut 7 bases from V and 7 bases from J; bases unmatched to any gene: 8. The germline V gene has CDR1 SNHLY and CDR2 FYNNEI. The CDR3 runs 15 residues. CDR3 loop: CASTRGGQGNSPLHF. The CDR3 DNA follows: TGTGCCAGCACCAGGGGGGGACAGGGCAATTCACCCCTCCACTTT.

J is TRBJ2-1 and V is TRBV10-3; 9 bases align to TRBD2. V was clipped by 6 bases and J by 7 bases; unmatched bases: 7. The CDR3 covers 14 residues. Looked up from germline, CDR1 is ENHRY and CDR2 is SYGVKD. Here the CDR3 reads CAIRPGLARNEQFF. The CDR3, as DNA: TGTGCCATCAGACCGGGACTAGCTCGGAATGAGCAGTTCTTC.

In this sample, this clonotype turned up a few times. The chain joins TRBV27 to TRBJ1-5; D remains ambiguous. The CDR3 loop spans 16 amino acids. V dropped 6 bases and J dropped 0 bases, with 15 bases sitting between them. Germline lookup yields CDR1 MNHEY and CDR2 SMNVEV (reference sequence). In nucleotides, the CDR3 is TGTGCCAGCAGCAAAAGAGGACGGGATAGCAATCAGCCCCAGCATTTT. Its translation is CASSKRGRDSNQPQHF.

This clonotype was seen only a few times. The CDR3 DNA sequence: TGTGCCAGCAGCAATCGGCCGGGACGGGAGACCCAGTACTTC. Residues: CASSNRPGRETQYF. The chain couples TRBV7-2 to TRBJ2-5; D may be TRBD1 or TRBD2 (5 bases each). The V and J ends lost 5 bases and 5 bases respectively, with 15 bases between them. Germline V gene sequence: CDR1 SGHTA, CDR2 FQGNSA. The CDR3 has 14 amino acids.

The chain couples TRBV6-5 to TRBJ2-1; D gene ambiguous. Germline lookup yields CDR1 MNHEY and CDR2 SVGAGI. The CDR3 runs 14 residues. The V and J ends lost 1 base and 6 bases respectively, with 10 bases between them. This CDR3 reads CASSYFGRTNEQFF. In nucleotides, the CDR3 is TGTGCCAGCAGTTACTTTGGGCGGACCAATGAGCAGTTCTTC.

This clonotype occurred a few times. The rearrangement uses TRBV29-1 and TRBJ2-3, with D maybe TRBD1 (5 bases). The CDR3 length is 12 residues. Germline-derived CDR1 and CDR2 are SQVTM and ANQGSEA. With 8 bases removed from V and 2 bases from J, the gap between germline ends came to 11 bases. The CDR3 spells CSLQGNTDTQYF. CDR3 nucleotides: TGCAGCCTGCAGGGAAACACAGATACGCAGTATTTT.

The sample holds a few counts of this clonotype. This chain links TRBV5-4 with TRBJ2-2, with D possibly being TRBD1 or TRBD2 (5 bases each). From germline, CDR1 is SGHNT and CDR2 YYREEE (reference sequence). This CDR3 contains 14 residues. The V end was cut by 5 bases, the J end by 3 bases, with 11 bases between. Here the CDR3 reads CASSRDGYTGELFF. DNA for the CDR3: TGTGCCAGCAGTAGGGACGGATACACCGGGGAGCTGTTTTTT.

As to this clonotype: Compared with germline, one end of the junction differs, possibly owing to a read error. This chain connects TRBV7-7 to TRBJ2-1; possibly TRBD1 for D (5 bases). The CDR3 runs 12 residues. Germline CDR1 SSHAT, CDR2 FNYEAQ (reference sequence). The CDR3 DNA follows: TGTGCTAGCAGCCCAGTGGGGCCGGAGCAGTTCTTC. Amino acid sequence: CASSPVGPEQFF.

On this clonotype itself: The junction does not match germline at one end; this may be a read error. V and J are TRBV2 and TRBJ2-3, with 12 bases matching TRBD2. The CDR3 totals 16 residues. Germline values: CDR1 SNHLY, CDR2 FYNNEI. CDR3 sequence (DNA): TGTGCCAGCAGTGAAGGGACTAGCGGGGCTACAGATACGCATTATTTT. Protein: CASSEGTSGATDTHYF.

This chain uses TRBV7-6 with TRBJ1-3, with a tentative D call TRBD1 (5 bases). V lost 4 bases and J 1 base, leaving 8 bases between the germline ends. From germline, CDR1 is SGHVS and CDR2 FNYEAQ. The CDR3 consists of 14 residues. CDR3 sequence: CASSSGQSGNTIYF. DNA of the CDR3: TGTGCCAGCAGCTCCGGACAATCTGGAAACACCATATATTTT.

This clonotype was found a few times. The chain employs TRBV7-2 and TRBJ1-2; D is ambiguous. V gave up 1 base and J gave up 0 bases, with 3 bases separating them. This CDR3 has 13 residues. Germline V gene lookup returns CDR1 SGHTA and CDR2 FQGNSA. This CDR3 reads CASSLVANYGYTF. CDR3 coding DNA: TGTGCCAGCAGCTTAGTAGCTAACTATGGCTACACCTTC.

There are a few counts of this clonotype. The chain is built from TRBV11-3 and TRBJ1-1, with a weak D call TRBD1 (6 bases). Germline V gene lookup returns CDR1 SGHNT and CDR2 YENEEA. V was shortened by 1 base and J by 1 base, with 7 bases between the two germline ends. The CDR3 sequence is 14 residues long. Here the CDR3 reads CASSLGGANTEAFF. CDR3 DNA sequence: TGTGCCAGCAGCTTAGGGGGGGCGAACACTGAAGCTTTCTTT.